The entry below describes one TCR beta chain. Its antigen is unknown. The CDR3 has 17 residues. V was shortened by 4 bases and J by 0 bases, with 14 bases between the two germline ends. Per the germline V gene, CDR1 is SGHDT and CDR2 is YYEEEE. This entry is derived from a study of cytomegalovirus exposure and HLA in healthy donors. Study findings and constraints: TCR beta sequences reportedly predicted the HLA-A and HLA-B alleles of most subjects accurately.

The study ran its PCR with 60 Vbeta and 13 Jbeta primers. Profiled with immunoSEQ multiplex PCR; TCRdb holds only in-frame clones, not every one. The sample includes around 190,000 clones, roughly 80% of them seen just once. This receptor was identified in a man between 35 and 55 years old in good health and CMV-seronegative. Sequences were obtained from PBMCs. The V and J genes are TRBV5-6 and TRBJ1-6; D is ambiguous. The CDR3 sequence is CASSVSSESSYNSPLHF. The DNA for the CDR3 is TGTGCCAGCAGCGTATCCTCCGAGAGCTCCTATAATTCACCCCTCCACTTT.